This passage covers 10 T cell receptor beta chains from one sample sequenced in a study of cytomegalovirus exposure and HLA in healthy donors. Vbeta (60) and Jbeta (13) primers were used in the PCR. The repertoire was sequenced with immunoSEQ multiplex PCR; TCRdb's copy has only in-frame clones and lacks some. The table includes more than 100,000 clones, over 70% detected once. Sequenced material: PBMCs. The receptors come from a man aged 45-65 years in good health and CMV-seropositive.

This clone was seen a few times. The rearrangement joins TRBV6-1 to TRBJ1-1; no reliable D call. Looked up from germline, CDR1 is MNHNS and CDR2 is SASEGT. The CDR3 consists of 12 residues. V was pared by 8 bases and J by 4 bases, with 11 bases between. Here the CDR3 DNA reads TGTGCCAGCTCTCGAGAGGGCACTGAAGCTTTCTTT. Its protein is CASSREGTEAFF.

The chain combines TRBV27 with TRBJ2-1; unclear D gene. The germline V gene has CDR1 MNHEY and CDR2 SMNVEV (reference sequence). This CDR3 has 12 residues. V was pared by 3 bases and J by 5 bases, with 5 bases between. The CDR3 reads CASSFPNNEQFF. The CDR3 DNA follows: TGTGCCAGCAGTTTCCCTAACAATGAGCAGTTCTTC.

The chain recombines TRBV28 with TRBJ2-2, with D unclear. The germline V and J ends were trimmed by 2 bases and 4 bases, with 20 bases remaining between them. This CDR3 is 18 amino acids long. Germline CDR1 MDHEN, CDR2 SYDVKM. As DNA, the CDR3 is TGTGCCAGCAGTTTAATTTTGTCGACGACATCTTCCACCGGGGAGCTGTTTTTT. Protein sequence: CASSLILSTTSSTGELFF.

The chain carries TRBV5-8 and TRBJ2-7; a possible D gene is TRBD1 (6 bases). Germline V CDR1 and CDR2: SGHTS, YDEGEE. This CDR3 comprises 14 residues. V lost 0 bases to trimming and J lost 4 bases, with 11 bases between them. CDR3 sequence reads: CASSLAGGGYEQYF. Here the CDR3 DNA reads TGTGCCAGCAGCTTGGCTGGGGGCGGGTACGAGCAGTACTTC.

The chain links TRBV13 to TRBJ1-1; 11 nucleotides agree with TRBD1. Germline V gene sequence: CDR1 PRHDT, CDR2 FYEKMQ (reference sequence). V shed 3 bases, J shed 4 bases, and the junction held 4 bases outside the gene matches. This CDR3 comprises 15 residues. Here the CDR3 reads CASSFGTGGATEAFF. The CDR3 DNA follows: TGTGCCAGCAGCTTCGGGACAGGGGGGGCCACTGAAGCTTTCTTT.

This rearrangement joins TRBV18 to TRBJ2-2; possibly TRBD2 for D (6 bases). Trimming removed 2 bases at V and 5 bases at J, with 12 bases between. The CDR3 is made up of 15 amino acids. Germline CDR1 KGHSH, CDR2 LQKENI. CDR3 sequence: CASSPGAGRTGELFF. DNA for the CDR3: TGTGCCAGCTCACCAGGGGCGGGGAGAACCGGGGAGCTGTTTTTT.

V usage is TRBV19 and J usage is TRBJ2-1; 9 bases fit TRBD1. V was pared by 3 bases and J by 5 bases, with 5 bases of the junction left unmatched. CDR1 and CDR2 (germline): LNHDA, SQIVND (reference sequence). The CDR3 extends over 15 amino acids. CDR3 nucleotides: TGTGCCAGTAGTATCGGGGACAGGGCCCACAATGAGCAGTTCTTC. Amino acids: CASSIGDRAHNEQFF.

The genes are TRBV7-9 and TRBJ2-5; no firm D call. The CDR3 runs 14 residues. The germline V gene has CDR1 SEHNR and CDR2 FQNEAQ (reference sequence). Trimming stripped 1 base from V and 1 base from J, with 7 bases between. For the CDR3, the DNA is TGTGCCAGCAGCTTAGGGCAGGCCCAAGAGACCCAGTACTTC. Its translation: CASSLGQAQETQYF.

V usage is TRBV7-7 and J usage is TRBJ2-1, with 8 bases identical to TRBD1. Germline V gene sequence: CDR1 SSHAT, CDR2 FNYEAQ (reference sequence). Germline trimming cut 2 bases from V and 6 bases from J; bases unmatched to any gene: 6. CDR3 length: 15 residues. The CDR3 nucleotides read TGTGCCAGCAGCTTATCAGGGGGCGCGACCAATGAGCAGTTCTTC. It translates to CASSLSGGATNEQFF. Full variable domain (remainder filled in from reference TRBV7-7 and TRBJ2-1): GAGVSQSPRYKVTKRGQDVTLRCDPISSHATLYWYQQALGQGPEFLTYFNYEAQPDKSGLPSDRFSAERPEGSISTLTIQRTEQRDSAMYRCASSLSGGATNEQFFGPGTRLTVL.

The chain couples TRBV28 to TRBJ2-3; 9 bases fit TRBD2. CDR3 length equals 18 residues. The V segment lost 4 bases and the J segment 0 bases; nucleotides outside the gene matches: 11. Germline CDR1 is MDHEN and CDR2 is SYDVKM. This CDR3 reads CASSSQTASGKSTDTQYF. The CDR3 bases are TGTGCCAGCAGTTCCCAAACCGCTAGCGGGAAGAGCACAGATACGCAGTATTTT.